The present T cell receptor (beta chain) was sequenced within a study of Ad26.COV2.S vaccination and SARS-CoV-2 variants. The protocol was immunoSEQ multiplex PCR, while the TCRdb copy is restricted to in-frame clones and leaves out a portion. Seen here are hundreds of thousands of clones, roughly 90% observed once, and the top ten hold 5%. Study findings and constraints: The breadth of spike-specific CD8+ and CD4+ T cell responses after vaccination was reportedly substantial. TCR breadth and depth analyses may have underestimated total T cell responses.

The CDR3 totals 11 residues. The germline V gene encodes CDR1 LNHDA and CDR2 SQIVND (reference sequence). Trimming pared 7 bases from V and 4 bases from J, leaving 2 bases between. Concerning this clone: Its cognate antigen is unknown. Other DNA sequences within the sample encode an identical CDR3.

Treatment noted: roughly 18 received Ad26.COV2.S at low or high dose, single or two shots; 5 received placebo; per-sample allocation not given. All samples were drawn on day 63, counting from the first vaccine or placebo injection. Donor was an adult aged 18-55 years in Boston. This sequence was found in a person aged 18 to 59 who received the Ad26.COV2.S COVID-19 vaccine or a placebo. The specimen was peripheral blood, collected in a trial of Ad26.COV2.S vaccine versus placebo. The chain links TRBV19 to TRBJ2-6; no reliable D call. The CDR3 nucleotides read TGTGCCAGTACCGGGGCCAACGTCCTGACTTTC. Translated: CASTGANVLTF.